Listed here are 6 T cell receptor beta chains from one sample, sequenced in a study of T cells after posttransplantation cyclophosphamide. Sampled 1 year posttransplant, controls received myeloablative marrow transplants, methotrexate and a calcineurin inhibitor. Measured with immunoSEQ multiplex PCR; TCRdb has only the in-frame clones, and not every one. The sample lists about 20,000 clones, approximately 92% seen once, with around 1.9% in the top ten. This specimen consisted of PBMCs, obtained 359 days after allogeneic stem cell transplant with calcineurin inhibitor and methotrexate. These TCRs come from a female patient between 25 and 45 years old who received an allogeneic stem cell transplant from an unrelated donor, was CMV-positive, and had acute and chronic GVHD. A share of the T cells may be of graft donor origin.

CDR3 region: CASSIGAGGREQFF. In nucleotides, the CDR3 is TGTGCCAGTAGTATAGGAGCGGGGGGGCGTGAGCAGTTCTTC. The rearrangement links TRBV19 to TRBJ2-1, with 10 bases fitting TRBD2. Germline CDR1 LNHDA, CDR2 SQIVND (reference sequence). The CDR3 is made up of 14 amino acids. V was pared by 1 base and J by 9 bases, with 3 bases of the junction left unmatched.

The rearrangement joins TRBV7-2 to TRBJ2-7; 7 nucleotides agree with TRBD1. The CDR3 is 13 residues long. In germline, CDR1 is SGHTA, CDR2 FQGNSA. The V segment lost 4 bases and the J segment 0 bases; nucleotides outside the gene matches: 0. CDR3 sequence reads: CASSWTGSYEQYV. The CDR3 coding sequence is TGTGCCAGCAGCTGGACAGGCTCCTACGAGCAGTACGTC.

This rearrangement joins TRBV27 to TRBJ2-7; 7 positions agree with TRBD2. The germline CDR1 and CDR2 sequences are MNHEY and SMNVEV (reference sequence). CDR3 length: 15 amino acids. V lost 2 bases to trimming and J lost 3 bases; unmatched junction nucleotides: 7. CDR3 sequence: CASSLSLAALYEQYF. CDR3 bases: TGTGCCAGCAGTTTAAGTCTAGCGGCTCTCTACGAGCAGTACTTC.

The chain has TRBV5-4 and TRBJ2-3, with 7 positions matching TRBD2. The CDR3 has 16 amino acids. Germline V gene lookup returns CDR1 SGHNT and CDR2 YYREEE (reference sequence). The trim removed 2 bases at V and 5 bases at J, leaving 11 bases unmatched. DNA for the CDR3: TGTGCCAGCAGCTTCGGGGGGAGGGCAAGGGGAGATACGCAGTATTTT. Residues: CASSFGGRARGDTQYF.

CDR3 region: CSGTPLDRGRLENTEAFF. Written as DNA, the CDR3 is TGCAGCGGGACCCCCCTGGACAGGGGGCGCTTGGAGAACACTGAAGCTTTCTTT. This chain links TRBV29-1 with TRBJ1-1; 11 bases are a match to TRBD1. Per the germline V gene, CDR1 is SQVTM and CDR2 is ANQGSEA. CDR3 size: 18 residues. V was pared by 7 bases and J by 1 base, with 17 bases of the junction left unmatched.

This chain uses TRBV6-1 with TRBJ2-7; the D is unclear. V lost 1 base and J lost 2, with 3 bases in between. This CDR3 has 12 residues. CDR1 is MNHNS and CDR2 is SASEGT in the germline V gene. This CDR3 is CASSEGAYEQYV. The DNA of the CDR3 is TGTGCCAGCAGTGAAGGGGCCTACGAGCAGTACGTC.